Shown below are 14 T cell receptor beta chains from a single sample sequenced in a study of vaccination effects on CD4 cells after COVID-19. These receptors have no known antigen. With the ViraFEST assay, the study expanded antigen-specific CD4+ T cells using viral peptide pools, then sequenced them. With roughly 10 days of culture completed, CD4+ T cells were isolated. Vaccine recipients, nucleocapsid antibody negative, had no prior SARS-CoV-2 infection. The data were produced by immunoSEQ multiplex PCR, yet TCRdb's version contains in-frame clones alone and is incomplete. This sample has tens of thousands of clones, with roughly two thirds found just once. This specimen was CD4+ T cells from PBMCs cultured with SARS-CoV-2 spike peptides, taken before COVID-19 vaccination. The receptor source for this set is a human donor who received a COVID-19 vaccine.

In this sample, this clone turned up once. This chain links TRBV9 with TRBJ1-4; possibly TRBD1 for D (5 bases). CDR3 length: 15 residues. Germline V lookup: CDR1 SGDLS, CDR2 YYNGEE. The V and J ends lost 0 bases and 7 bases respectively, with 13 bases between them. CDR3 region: CASSVGPGIAEKLFF. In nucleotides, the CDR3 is TGTGCCAGCAGCGTAGGGCCAGGGATAGCTGAAAAACTGTTTTTT.

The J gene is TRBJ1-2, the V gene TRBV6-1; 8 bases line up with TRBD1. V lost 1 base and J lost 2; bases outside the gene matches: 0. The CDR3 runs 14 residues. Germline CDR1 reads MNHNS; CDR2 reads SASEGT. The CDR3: CASSEGTGNYGYTF. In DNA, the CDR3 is TGTGCCAGCAGTGAAGGGACAGGGAACTATGGCTACACCTTC.

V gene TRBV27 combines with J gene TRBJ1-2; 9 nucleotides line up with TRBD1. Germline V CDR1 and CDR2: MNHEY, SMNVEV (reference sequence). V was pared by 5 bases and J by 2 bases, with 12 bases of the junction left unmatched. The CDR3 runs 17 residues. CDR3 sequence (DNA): TGTGCCAGCAGTCTCCGACAGGGGGGGCCCAAAAACTATGGCTACACCTTC. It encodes CASSLRQGGPKNYGYTF.

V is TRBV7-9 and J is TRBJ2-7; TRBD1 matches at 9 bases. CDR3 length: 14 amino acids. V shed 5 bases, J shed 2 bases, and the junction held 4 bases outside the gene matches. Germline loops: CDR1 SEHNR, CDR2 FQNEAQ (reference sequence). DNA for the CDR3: TGTGCCAGCAGCAGCTACAGGGGGCCCTACGAGCAGTACTTC. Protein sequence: CASSSYRGPYEQYF.

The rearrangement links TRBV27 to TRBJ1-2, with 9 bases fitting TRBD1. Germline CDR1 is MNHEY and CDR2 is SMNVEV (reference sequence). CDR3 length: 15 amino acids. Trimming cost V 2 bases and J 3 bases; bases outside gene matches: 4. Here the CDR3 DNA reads TGTGCCAGCAGTTTAGGGACAGGGCGGCACTATGGCTACACCTTC. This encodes CASSLGTGRHYGYTF.

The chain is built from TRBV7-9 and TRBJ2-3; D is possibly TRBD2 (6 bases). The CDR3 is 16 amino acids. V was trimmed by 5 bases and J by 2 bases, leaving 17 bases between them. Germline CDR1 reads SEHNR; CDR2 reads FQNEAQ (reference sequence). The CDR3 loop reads CASSQWTGDITDTQYF. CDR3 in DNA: TGTGCCAGCAGCCAATGGACGGGAGACATCACAGATACGCAGTATTTT.

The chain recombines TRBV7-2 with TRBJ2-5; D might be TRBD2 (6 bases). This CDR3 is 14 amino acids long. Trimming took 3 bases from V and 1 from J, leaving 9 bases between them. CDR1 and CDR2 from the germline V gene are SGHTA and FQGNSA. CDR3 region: CASSFGGAQETQYF. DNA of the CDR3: TGTGCCAGCAGCTTCGGCGGGGCCCAAGAGACCCAGTACTTC.

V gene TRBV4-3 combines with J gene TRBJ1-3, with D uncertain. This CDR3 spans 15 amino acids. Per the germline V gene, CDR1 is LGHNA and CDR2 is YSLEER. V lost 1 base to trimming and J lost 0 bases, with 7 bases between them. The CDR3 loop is CASSQGLSSGNTIYF. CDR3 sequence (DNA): TGCGCCAGCAGCCAAGGACTCAGCTCTGGAAACACCATATATTTT.

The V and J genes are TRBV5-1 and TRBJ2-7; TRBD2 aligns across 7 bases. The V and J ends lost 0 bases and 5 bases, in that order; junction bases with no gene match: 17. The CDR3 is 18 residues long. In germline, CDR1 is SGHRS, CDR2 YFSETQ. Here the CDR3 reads CASSLVGEGLRWENEQYF. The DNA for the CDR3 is TGCGCCAGCAGCTTGGTCGGGGAGGGGCTGCGGTGGGAGAACGAGCAGTACTTC. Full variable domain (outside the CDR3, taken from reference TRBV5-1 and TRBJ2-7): KAGVTQTPRYLIKTRGQQVTLSCSPISGHRSVSWYQQTPGQGLQFLFEYFSETQRNKGNFPGRFSGRQFSNSRSEMNVSTLELGDSALYLCASSLVGEGLRWENEQYFGPGTRLTVT.

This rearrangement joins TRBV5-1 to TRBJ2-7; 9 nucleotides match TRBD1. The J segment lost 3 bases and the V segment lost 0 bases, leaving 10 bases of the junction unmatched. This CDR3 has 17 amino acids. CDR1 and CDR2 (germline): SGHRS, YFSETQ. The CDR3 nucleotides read TGCGCCAGCAGCTTGGGGGCCGGGACAGGGACAGTCTACGAGCAGTACTTC. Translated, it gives CASSLGAGTGTVYEQYF. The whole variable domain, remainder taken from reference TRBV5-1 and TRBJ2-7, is KAGVTQTPRYLIKTRGQQVTLSCSPISGHRSVSWYQQTPGQGLQFLFEYFSETQRNKGNFPGRFSGRQFSNSRSEMNVSTLELGDSALYLCASSLGAGTGTVYEQYFGPGTRLTVT.

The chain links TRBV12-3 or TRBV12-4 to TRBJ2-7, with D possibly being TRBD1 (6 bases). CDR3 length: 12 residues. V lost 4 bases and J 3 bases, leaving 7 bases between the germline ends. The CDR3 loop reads CASSYRVYEQYF. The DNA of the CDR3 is TGTGCCAGCAGTTACAGGGTCTACGAGCAGTACTTC.

The CDR3, as DNA: TGTGCCAGTATGGGGGCTAGCGGGAGGAGCTCCTACAATGAGCAGTTCTTC. It translates to CASMGASGRSSYNEQFF. J is TRBJ2-1 and V is TRBV19, with 11 bases aligning to TRBD2. V lost 7 bases to trimming and J lost 0 bases; unmatched junction nucleotides: 8. The CDR3 has 17 amino acids. The germline gives CDR1 LNHDA, CDR2 SQIVND (reference sequence).

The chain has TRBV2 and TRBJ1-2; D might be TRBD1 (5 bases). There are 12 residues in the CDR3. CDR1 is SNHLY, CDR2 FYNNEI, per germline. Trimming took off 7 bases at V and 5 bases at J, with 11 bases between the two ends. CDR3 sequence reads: CASNGDAYGYTF. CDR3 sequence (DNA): TGTGCCAGCAATGGGGACGCTTATGGCTACACCTTC.

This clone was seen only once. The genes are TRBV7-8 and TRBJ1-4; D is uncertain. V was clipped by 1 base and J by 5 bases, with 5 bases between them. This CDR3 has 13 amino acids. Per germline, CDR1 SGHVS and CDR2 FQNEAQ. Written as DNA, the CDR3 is TGTGCCAGCAGCTTAGACAAGAATGAAAAACTGTTTTTT. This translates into CASSLDKNEKLFF.